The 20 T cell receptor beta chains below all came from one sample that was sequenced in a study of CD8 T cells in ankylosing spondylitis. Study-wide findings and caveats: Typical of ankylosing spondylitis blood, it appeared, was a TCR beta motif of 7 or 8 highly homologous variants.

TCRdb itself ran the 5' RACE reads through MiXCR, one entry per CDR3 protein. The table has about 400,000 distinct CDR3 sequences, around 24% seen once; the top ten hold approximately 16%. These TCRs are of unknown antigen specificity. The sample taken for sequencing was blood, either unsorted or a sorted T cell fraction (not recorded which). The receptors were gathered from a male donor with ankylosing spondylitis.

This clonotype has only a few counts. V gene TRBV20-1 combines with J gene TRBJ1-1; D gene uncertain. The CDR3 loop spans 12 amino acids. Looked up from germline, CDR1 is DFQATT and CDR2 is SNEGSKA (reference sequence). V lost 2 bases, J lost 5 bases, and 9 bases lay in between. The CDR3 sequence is CSARSRATEAFF. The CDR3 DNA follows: TGCAGTGCTAGAAGTCGAGCGACTGAAGCTTTCTTT.

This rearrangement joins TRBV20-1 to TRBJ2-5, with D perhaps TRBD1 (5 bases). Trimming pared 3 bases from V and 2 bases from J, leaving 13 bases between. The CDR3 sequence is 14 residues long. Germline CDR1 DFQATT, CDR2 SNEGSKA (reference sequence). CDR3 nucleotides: TGCAGTGCTAGGCAAAGGACACGGCAAGAGACCCAGTACTTC. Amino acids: CSARQRTRQETQYF.

The CDR3, as DNA: TGTGCCAGCAGCGGGACCCCGTGCATCAAAAACATTCAGTACTTC. Translated, it gives CASSGTPCIKNIQYF. The chain employs TRBV21-1 and TRBJ2-4; the table gives TRBD1 as D, unverified against the DNA. TRBV21-1 is a recognized pseudogene. This CDR3 spans 15 amino acids.

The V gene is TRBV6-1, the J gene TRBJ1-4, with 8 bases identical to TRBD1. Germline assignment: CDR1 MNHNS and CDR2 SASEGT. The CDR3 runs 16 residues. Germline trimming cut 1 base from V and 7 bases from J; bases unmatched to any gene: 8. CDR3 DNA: TGTGCCAGCAGTGAAGTGGGGACAGGACTGATTGAAAAACTGTTTTTT. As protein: CASSEVGTGLIEKLFF.

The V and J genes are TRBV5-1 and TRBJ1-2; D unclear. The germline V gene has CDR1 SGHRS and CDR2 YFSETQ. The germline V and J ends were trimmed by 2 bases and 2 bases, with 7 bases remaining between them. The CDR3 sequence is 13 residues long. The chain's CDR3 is CASSFVTNYGYTF. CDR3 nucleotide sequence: TGCGCCAGCAGCTTTGTCACAAACTATGGCTACACCTTC.

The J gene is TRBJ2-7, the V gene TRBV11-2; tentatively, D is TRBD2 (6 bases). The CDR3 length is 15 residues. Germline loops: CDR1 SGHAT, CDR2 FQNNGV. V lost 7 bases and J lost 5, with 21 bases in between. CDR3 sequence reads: CASTPGGLLRNEQYF. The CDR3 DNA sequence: TGTGCCAGCACCCCTGGGGGACTGCTAAGGAACGAGCAGTACTTC. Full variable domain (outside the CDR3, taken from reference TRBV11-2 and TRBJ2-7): EAGVAQSPRYKIIEKRQSVAFWCNPISGHATLYWYQQILGQGPKLLIQFQNNGVVDDSQLPKDRFSAERLKGVDSTLKIQPAKLEDSAVYLCASTPGGLLRNEQYFGPGTRLTVT.

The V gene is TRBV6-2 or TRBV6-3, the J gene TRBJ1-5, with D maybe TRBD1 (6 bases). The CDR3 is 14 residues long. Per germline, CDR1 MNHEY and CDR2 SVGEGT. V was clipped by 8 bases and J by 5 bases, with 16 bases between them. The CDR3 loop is CASGGQSPYQPQHF. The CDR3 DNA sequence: TGTGCCAGCGGGGGGCAGTCACCCTATCAGCCCCAGCATTTT.

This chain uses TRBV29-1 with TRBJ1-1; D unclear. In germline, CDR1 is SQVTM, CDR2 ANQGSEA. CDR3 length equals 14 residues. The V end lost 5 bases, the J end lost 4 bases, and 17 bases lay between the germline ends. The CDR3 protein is CSVPREGLGTEAFF. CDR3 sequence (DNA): TGCAGCGTTCCCCGGGAGGGATTGGGCACTGAAGCTTTCTTT.

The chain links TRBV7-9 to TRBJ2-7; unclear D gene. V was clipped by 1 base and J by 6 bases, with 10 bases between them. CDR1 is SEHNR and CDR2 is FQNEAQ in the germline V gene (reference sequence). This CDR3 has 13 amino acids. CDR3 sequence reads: CASSLVSSGEQYF. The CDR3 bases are TGTGCCAGCAGCTTAGTCTCATCTGGCGAGCAGTACTTC.

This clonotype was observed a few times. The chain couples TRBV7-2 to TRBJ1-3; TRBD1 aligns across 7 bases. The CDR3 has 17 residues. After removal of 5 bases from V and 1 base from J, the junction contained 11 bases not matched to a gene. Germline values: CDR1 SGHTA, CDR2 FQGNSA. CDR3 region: CASSPWGQLASGNTIYF. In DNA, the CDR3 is TGTGCCAGCAGCCCTTGGGGACAGCTAGCTTCTGGAAACACCATATATTTT.

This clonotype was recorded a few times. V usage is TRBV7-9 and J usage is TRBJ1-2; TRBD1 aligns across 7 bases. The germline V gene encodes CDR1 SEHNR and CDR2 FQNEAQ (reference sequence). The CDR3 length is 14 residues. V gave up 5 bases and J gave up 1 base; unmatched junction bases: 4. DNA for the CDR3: TGTGCCAGCAGCCGACAGGGCGGTAACTATGGCTACACCTTC. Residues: CASSRQGGNYGYTF.

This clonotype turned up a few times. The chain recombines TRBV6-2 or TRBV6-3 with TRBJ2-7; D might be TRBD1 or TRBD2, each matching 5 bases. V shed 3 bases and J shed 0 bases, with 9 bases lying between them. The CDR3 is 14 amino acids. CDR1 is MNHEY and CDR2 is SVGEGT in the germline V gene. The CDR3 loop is CASSYSGSSYEQYF. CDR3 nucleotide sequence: TGTGCCAGCAGTTATTCAGGGAGCTCCTACGAGCAGTACTTC.

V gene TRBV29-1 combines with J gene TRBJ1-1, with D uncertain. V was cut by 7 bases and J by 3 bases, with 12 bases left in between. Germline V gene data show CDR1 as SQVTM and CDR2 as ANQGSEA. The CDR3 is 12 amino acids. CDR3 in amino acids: CSGGGIDTEAFF. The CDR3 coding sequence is TGCAGCGGAGGTGGAATCGACACTGAAGCTTTCTTT.

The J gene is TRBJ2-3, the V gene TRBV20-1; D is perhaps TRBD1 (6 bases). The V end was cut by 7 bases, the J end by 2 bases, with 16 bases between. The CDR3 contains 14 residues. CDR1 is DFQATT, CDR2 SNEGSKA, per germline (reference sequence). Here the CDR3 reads CSGARDTDTDTQYF. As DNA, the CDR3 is TGCAGTGGAGCCCGGGACACCGACACAGATACGCAGTATTTT.

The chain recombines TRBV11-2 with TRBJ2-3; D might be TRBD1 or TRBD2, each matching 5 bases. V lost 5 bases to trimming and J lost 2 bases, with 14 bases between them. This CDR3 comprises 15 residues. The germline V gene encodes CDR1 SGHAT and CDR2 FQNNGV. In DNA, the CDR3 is TGTGCCAGCAGCCCCGGGGCGGCGACCACAGATACGCAGTATTTT. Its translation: CASSPGAATTDTQYF.

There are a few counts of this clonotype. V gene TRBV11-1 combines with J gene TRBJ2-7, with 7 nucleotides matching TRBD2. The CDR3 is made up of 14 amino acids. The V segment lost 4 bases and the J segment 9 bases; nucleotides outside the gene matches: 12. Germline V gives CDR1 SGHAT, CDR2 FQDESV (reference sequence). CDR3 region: CASSYTGRGGVQYF. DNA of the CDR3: TGTGCCAGCAGCTACACGGGTCGCGGGGGTGTGCAGTACTTC. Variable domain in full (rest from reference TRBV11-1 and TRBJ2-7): EAEVAQSPRYKITEKSQAVAFWCDPISGHATLYWYRQILGQGPELLVQFQDESVVDDSQLPKDRFSAERLKGVDSTLKIQPAELGDSAMYLCASSYTGRGGVQYFGPGTRLTVT.

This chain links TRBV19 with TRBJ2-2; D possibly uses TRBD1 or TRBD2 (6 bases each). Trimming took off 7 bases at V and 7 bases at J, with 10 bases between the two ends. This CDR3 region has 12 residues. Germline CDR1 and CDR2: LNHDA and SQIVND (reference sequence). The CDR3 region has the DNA TGTGCCAGTAAGAGGGGGGACGGGGAGCTGTTTTTT. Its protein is CASKRGDGELFF.

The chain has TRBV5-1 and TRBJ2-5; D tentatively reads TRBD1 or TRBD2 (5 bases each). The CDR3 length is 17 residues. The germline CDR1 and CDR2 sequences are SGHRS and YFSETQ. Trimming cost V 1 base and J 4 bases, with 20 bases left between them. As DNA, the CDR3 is TGCGCCAGCAGCTTGTGGGGGATGACCGAAAGCCCAGAGACCCAGTACTTC. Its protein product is CASSLWGMTESPETQYF.

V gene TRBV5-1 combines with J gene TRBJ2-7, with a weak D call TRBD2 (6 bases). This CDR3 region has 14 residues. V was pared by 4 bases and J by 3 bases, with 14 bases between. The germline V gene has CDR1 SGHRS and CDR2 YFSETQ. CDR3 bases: TGCGCCAGCAGCCTGCTCTGGGAGGACTACGAGCAGTACTTC. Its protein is CASSLLWEDYEQYF.

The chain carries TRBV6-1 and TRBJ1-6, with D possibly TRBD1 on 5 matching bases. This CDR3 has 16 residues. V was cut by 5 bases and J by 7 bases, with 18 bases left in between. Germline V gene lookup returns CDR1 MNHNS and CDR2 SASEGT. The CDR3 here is CASSTGTAARNSPLHF. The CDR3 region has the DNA TGTGCCAGCAGTACCGGGACGGCCGCGAGAAATTCACCCCTCCACTTT.